What follows are 2 T cell receptor beta chains derived from one specimen sequenced in a study of human T cells and chemical hapten exposure. TCRdb passed the RACE reads through MiXCR, listing each CDR3 protein once. Of more than 300,000 distinct CDR3 sequences listed, roughly 4.6% were seen once; the top ten hold around 2.6%. The time point: pre-sensitization, week 0. As for treatment: therapeutic diphenylcyclopropenone sensitization with weekly scalp DPC. The material was whole blood, obtained in connection with sensitization to the hapten diphenylcyclopropenone (DPC). These receptors originate from a woman in her fifties or sixties with alopecia areata. Some clones in this sample may be carry-over from other donors' samples.

This clonotype turned up a few times. The chain joins TRBV2 to TRBJ1-6; a weak D match, TRBD1 (5 bases). The V gene lost 5 bases and the J gene lost 9 bases, with 17 bases spanning the gap. The germline gives CDR1 SNHLY, CDR2 FYNNEI. This CDR3 is built from 15 residues. The CDR3 loop reads CASSWAGGTGSPLHF. In DNA, the CDR3 is TGTGCCAGCAGTTGGGCCGGGGGGACCGGTTCACCCCTCCACTTT.

This clonotype was counted at least ten times. The chain carries TRBV5-1 and TRBJ2-7; D unclear. CDR1 is SGHRS and CDR2 is YFSETQ in the germline V gene. The V gene lost 5 bases and the J gene lost 2 bases, with 11 bases spanning the gap. The CDR3 is 13 amino acids. The CDR3 spells CASRQENTYEQYF. CDR3 sequence (DNA): TGCGCCAGCAGGCAGGAGAATACCTACGAGCAGTACTTC.